The next 19 T cell receptor beta chains were all read from a single sample in a study of blood T cell repertoires in COVID-19. The assay was immunoSEQ multiplex PCR, and TCRdb's table has in-frame clones only and misses some. The sample consists of 150,000 to 200,000 clones, 80% to 90% of them appearing once. Material for sequencing was peripheral blood. These receptors came from a man aged 55 to 69 with acute or convalescent COVID-19.

The chain is built from TRBV27 and TRBJ2-1, with D possibly TRBD2 on 5 matching bases. Trimming pared 8 bases from V and 3 bases from J, leaving 14 bases between. CDR3 size: 14 residues. Per the germline V gene, CDR1 is MNHEY and CDR2 is SMNVEV (reference sequence). This CDR3 reads CASSKRTIYNEQFF. The CDR3, as DNA: TGTGCCAGCTCTAAGCGGACCATCTACAATGAGCAGTTCTTC.

The chain uses TRBV5-4 and TRBJ1-2; TRBD1 might be the D (5 bases). The germline CDR1 and CDR2 sequences are SGHNT and YYREEE (reference sequence). The V end lost 0 bases, the J end lost 6 bases, and 9 bases lay between the germline ends. This CDR3 comprises 13 residues. In nucleotides, the CDR3 is TGTGCCAGCAGCTTGGCGGGGGGGGATGGCTACACCTTC. It codes for CASSLAGGDGYTF. Full variable domain (rest looked up from reference TRBV5-4 and TRBJ1-2): ETGVTQSPTHLIKTRGQQVTLRCSSQSGHNTVSWYQQALGQGPQFIFQYYREEENGRGNFPPRFSGLQFPNYSSELNVNALELDDSALYLCASSLAGGDGYTFGSGTRLTVV.

This clone has a single count. V usage is TRBV28 and J usage is TRBJ2-7; D is ambiguous. Deletions cut 5 bases from V and 7 bases from J, with 12 bases between. This CDR3 has 12 amino acids. CDR1 and CDR2 from the germline V gene are MDHEN and SYDVKM. CDR3 loop: CASSPIFREQYF. In nucleotides, the CDR3 is TGTGCCAGCAGTCCGATATTCAGGGAGCAGTACTTC.

The chain has TRBV6-6 and TRBJ1-5, with a weak D call TRBD1 (5 bases). Per germline, CDR1 MNHNY and CDR2 SVGAGI (reference sequence). The CDR3 covers 14 residues. With 6 bases removed from V and 0 bases from J, the gap between germline ends came to 9 bases. The CDR3: CASSRDSSNQPQHF. In nucleotides, the CDR3 is TGTGCCAGCAGCCGAGACAGTAGCAATCAGCCCCAGCATTTT.

The J gene is TRBJ1-4, the V gene TRBV7-3, with unresolved D. V lost 5 bases to trimming and J lost 7 bases, with 20 bases between them. CDR3 size: 16 residues. Germline V gene sequence: CDR1 SGHTA, CDR2 FQGTGA. In DNA form, the CDR3 reads TGTGCCAGCAGCCCTCAATGCATAGAGGCGTGTGAAAAACTGTTTTTT. This encodes CASSPQCIEACEKLFF.

This clone has a single count. The V gene is TRBV27, the J gene TRBJ2-4, with 7 nucleotides matching TRBD2. The CDR3 loop spans 14 amino acids. Germline assignment: CDR1 MNHEY and CDR2 SMNVEV (reference sequence). V shed 1 base, J shed 9 bases, and the junction held 6 bases outside the gene matches. DNA of the CDR3: TGTGCCAGCAGTTTATTAGGGACTAACGGCATTCAGTACTTC. The encoded protein is CASSLLGTNGIQYF.

This clone appeared once. V is TRBV27 and J is TRBJ2-5; TRBD2 matches 10 bases. Germline CDR1 MNHEY, CDR2 SMNVEV (reference sequence). V dropped 3 bases and J dropped 4; count of bases not matched to a gene: 8. The CDR3 contains 16 residues. The CDR3 sequence is CASSFESGRGRETQYF. Here the CDR3 DNA reads TGTGCCAGCAGTTTTGAAAGCGGGAGGGGAAGAGAGACCCAGTACTTC.

The gene calls are TRBV7-9 and TRBJ2-7; TRBD2 might be the D (5 bases). The CDR3 sequence is 15 residues long. Looked up from germline, CDR1 is SEHNR and CDR2 is FQNEAQ (reference sequence). Trimming removed 4 bases from V and 3 bases from J, with 16 bases in between. The CDR3, as DNA: TGTGCCAGCAGCTCGCCCGGAGGTCGTAACTACGAGCAGTACTTC. Protein product: CASSSPGGRNYEQYF.

The chain is built from TRBV28 and TRBJ2-1; D gene ambiguous. Trimming stripped 3 bases from V and 7 bases from J, with 16 bases between. This CDR3 contains 15 residues. Germline-derived CDR1 and CDR2 are MDHEN and SYDVKM. For the CDR3, the DNA is TGTGCCAGCAGTTTTCGAGTGGTTGCCCCGAATGAGCAGTTCTTC. Its protein product is CASSFRVVAPNEQFF. Complete variable domain (other parts from reference TRBV28 and TRBJ2-1): DVKVTQSSRYLVKRTGEKVFLECVQDMDHENMFWYRQDPGLGLRLIYFSYDVKMKEKGDIPEGYSVSREKKERFSLILESASTNQTSMYLCASSFRVVAPNEQFFGPGTRLTVL.

J is TRBJ2-1 and V is TRBV5-1; 11 bases align to TRBD2. This CDR3 spans 15 amino acids. The germline V gene has CDR1 SGHRS and CDR2 YFSETQ. The J segment lost 1 base and the V segment lost 4 bases, leaving 1 base of the junction unmatched. CDR3: CASSIAGGSYNEQFF. Written as DNA, the CDR3 is TGCGCCAGCAGCATAGCGGGAGGGTCCTACAATGAGCAGTTCTTC.

The chain has TRBV5-1 and TRBJ1-4, with TRBD1 matching over 7 bases. Germline assignment: CDR1 SGHRS and CDR2 YFSETQ. J was trimmed by 5 bases and V by 4 bases; bases with no gene match: 2. CDR3 length: 13 amino acids. The chain's CDR3 is CASSGGQNEKLFF. The CDR3 DNA follows: TGCGCCAGCAGCGGGGGACAGAATGAAAAACTGTTTTTT.

The chain carries TRBV19 and TRBJ1-5, with 7 bases fitting TRBD1. The trim removed 6 bases at V and 4 bases at J, leaving 6 bases unmatched. In germline, CDR1 is LNHDA, CDR2 SQIVND (reference sequence). The CDR3 has 14 residues. The CDR3 DNA is TGTGCCAGTAGCCGACAGGGTTGGAATCAGCCCCAGCATTTT. Its protein product is CASSRQGWNQPQHF. Using reference TRBV19 and TRBJ1-5 for the parts outside the CDR3, the full variable domain is DGGITQSPKYLFRKEGQNVTLSCEQNLNHDAMYWYRQDPGQGLRLIYYSQIVNDFQKGDIAEGYSVSREKKESFPLTVTSAQKNPTAFYLCASSRQGWNQPQHFGDGTRLSIL.

CDR3 in DNA: TGTGCCAGCAGCGTGGCTAGCGGGAGGCTTGAGCAGTTCTTC. Protein sequence: CASSVASGRLEQFF. The rearrangement joins TRBV11-3 to TRBJ2-1, with TRBD2 matching 11 bases. Germline V gives CDR1 SGHNT, CDR2 YENEEA. The CDR3 sequence is 14 residues long. Losses at the gene ends were 5 bases for V and 9 bases for J; bases not matched to a gene: 6.

CDR3 protein: CASSLLAKNIQYF. The CDR3 DNA sequence: TGTGCCAGCAGTCTACTAGCCAAAAACATTCAGTACTTC. V is TRBV6-2 or TRBV6-3 and J is TRBJ2-4; D unresolved. Between the trimmed V and J ends, which lost 5 bases and 0 bases, there was a span of 5 bases. Germline CDR1 is MNHEY and CDR2 is SVGEGT. The CDR3 spans 13 residues.

In this sample, this clone turned up a few times. The V gene is TRBV19, the J gene TRBJ1-2; D uncertain. Germline V gene lookup returns CDR1 LNHDA and CDR2 SQIVND (reference sequence). V dropped 3 bases and J dropped 2 bases, with 13 bases sitting between them. CDR3 length equals 15 residues. The CDR3 region has the DNA TGTGCCAGTAGTATCGGCGGTGGCACAAACTATGGCTACACCTTC. It yields the protein CASSIGGGTNYGYTF.

V is TRBV4-3 and J is TRBJ2-1; 9 bases fit TRBD1. The CDR3 is 16 amino acids. J lost 9 bases, V lost 3 bases, and 12 bases had no gene match. Germline lookup yields CDR1 LGHNA and CDR2 YSLEER. The CDR3 region has the DNA TGCGCCAGCAGCCAGCTGGCCGGGACAGGGTTTGGTGAGCAGTTCTTC. Protein: CASSQLAGTGFGEQFF.

The chain uses TRBV9 and TRBJ1-1; 8 bases align to TRBD1. This CDR3 contains 14 residues. After removal of 2 bases from V and 2 bases from J, the junction contained 2 bases not matched to a gene. Germline V CDR1 and CDR2: SGDLS, YYNGEE. The DNA for the CDR3 is TGTGCCAGCAGCGTGACAGGGGTCAACACTGAAGCTTTCTTT. The encoded protein is CASSVTGVNTEAFF.

CDR3 DNA: TGTGCCAGCAGCCGCGGGACTTTGGGGACTGAAGCTTTCTTT. This codes for CASSRGTLGTEAFF. This chain joins TRBV27 and TRBJ1-1; a weak D match, TRBD1 (5 bases). The germline gives CDR1 MNHEY, CDR2 SMNVEV (reference sequence). The length of the CDR3 is 14 residues. V dropped 6 bases and J dropped 5 bases, with 16 bases sitting between them.

This clone was found once. This sequence joins TRBV5-5 and TRBJ2-3, with D hard to call. The germline V gene encodes CDR1 SGHKS and CDR2 YYEKEE (reference sequence). V dropped 1 base and J dropped 11 bases, with 11 bases sitting between them. The CDR3 length is 12 residues. CDR3 bases: TGTGCCAGCAGCTTGCTAGTTGGAAGGCAGTATTTT. It codes for CASSLLVGRQYF. The variable domain in full, completed from reference TRBV5-5 and TRBJ2-3, reads DAGVTQSPTHLIKTRGQQVTLRCSPISGHKSVSWYQQVLGQGPQFIFQYYEKEERGRGNFPDRFSARQFPNYSSELNVNALLLGDSALYLCASSLLVGRQYFGPGTRLTVL.